Following are 2 T cell receptor beta chains from one sample sequenced in a study of T cell responses to AZD1222 COVID-19 vaccine (dated by TCRdb to about 2021). The library came from the immunoSEQ multiplex PCR assay. In its TCRdb copy, this immuneACCESS table keeps in-frame sequences only and misses some clones. Where compared with another copy, unresolved V genes explain less than half of these, and the others have no known cause. In all, the sample holds around 15,000 clones, and about 80% of those were seen once. The top ten clonotypes cover around 39% of the sample. This sample's time point label indicates: about 28 days (+/-7) after the second vaccine dose. Sequenced here: peripheral blood, sampled 28 days after the second AZD1222 dose. These receptors came from an adult who received the AZD1222 COVID-19 vaccine.

The sample holds one count of this clone. The chain carries TRBV3-1 (or the pseudogene TRBV3-2) and TRBJ2-1; D might be TRBD2 (6 bases). This CDR3 has 14 amino acids. In germline, CDR1 is LGHDT, CDR2 YNNKEL (reference sequence). V lost 1 base to trimming and J lost 10 bases, with 14 bases between them. CDR3 sequence reads: CASSQGLAGREQFF. Here the CDR3 DNA reads TGTGCCAGCAGCCAAGGATTGGCGGGGCGGGAGCAGTTCTTC.

The gene calls are TRBV30 and TRBJ2-3; unclear D gene. Germline assignment: CDR1 GTSNPN and CDR2 SVGIG (reference sequence). Deletions cut 0 bases from V and 3 bases from J, with 10 bases between. The CDR3 consists of 14 residues. The CDR3 nucleotides are TGTGCCTGGAGTGTGGCCTCCGGGACAGATACGCAGTATTTT. Its protein is CAWSVASGTDTQYF.